This paragraph covers one TCR beta chain sequence. Its specificity is unknown. The sample belongs to a study of cytomegalovirus exposure and HLA in healthy donors. The wider study: Inside one of the first data releases sat around 77 million unique TCRs taken from HLA-typed donors. Most genotyped donors, around four fifths of 300 to 400, had Caucasian-associated genetic ancestry.

PCR used 60 Vbeta primers and 13 Jbeta primers. The repertoire was sequenced with immunoSEQ multiplex PCR; TCRdb's copy has only in-frame clones and lacks some. This table has about 160,000 clones, approximately 80% appearing once. The CDR3 sequence is 16 residues long. Trimming removed 3 bases at V and 5 bases at J, with 18 bases between. Germline lookup yields CDR1 LGHNA and CDR2 YSLEER. The study, taken as a whole, reports: The CMV antigen specificity of a few CMV-associated chains was confirmed through in vitro analysis. Investigators reported about 160 TCR beta chains as tied to cytomegalovirus.

Sequences were obtained from PBMCs. The receptor was isolated from a middle-aged man in good health and CMV-seropositive. The V gene is TRBV4-3, the J gene TRBJ2-3; D perhaps matches TRBD2 (5 bases). CDR3 sequence: CASSQRADQFLDTQYF. In DNA form, the CDR3 reads TGCGCCAGCAGCCAGCGGGCCGATCAATTTCTAGATACGCAGTATTTT.